This T cell receptor (beta chain) originates from a study of blood T cell repertoires in COVID-19. Study information: Samples of COVID-19 (acute and convalescent) were obtained from the United States, Italy and Spain. The analysed material was cDNA or gDNA that came from T cells, B-cell-depleted T cells, or PBMCs.

The CDR3 extends over 12 amino acids. Germline CDR1 and CDR2: MNHEY and SMNVEV (reference sequence). V shed 8 bases and J shed 4 bases, with 12 bases lying between them. Profiling relied on immunoSEQ multiplex PCR, and the TCRdb table lists in-frame clones only, not all of them. The sample has approximately 230,000 clones; approximately 79% are singletons. This TCR came from a woman older than 75 with active or convalescent COVID-19. Sequencing was performed on peripheral blood. The V gene is TRBV27, the J gene TRBJ2-7; maybe TRBD1 (5 bases). The CDR3 loop is CASLSAGYEQYF. CDR3 in DNA: TGTGCCAGCCTGAGCGCAGGGTACGAGCAGTACTTC.